Presented here are 13 T cell receptor beta chains from one specimen sequenced in a study of shared clonotypes between healthy human individuals. The protocol was immunoSEQ multiplex PCR, while the TCRdb copy is restricted to in-frame clones and leaves out a portion. The sample includes around 1.9 million clones, 93% of them seen just once. CD8 cells classed as naive were CD45RO-negative and positively selected for CCR7, excluding terminally differentiated effector memory CD45RA+ cells. Sequenced input: naive CD8+ T cells from PBMCs. These receptor sequences come from a man between 18 and 29 years old in good health. Some clones in this sample may be carry-over from other donors' samples.

The genes are TRBV9 and TRBJ2-7; D uncertain. The CDR3 has 12 amino acids. Trimming left V 5 bases short and J 8 bases short, with 14 bases between. Germline V lookup: CDR1 SGDLS, CDR2 YYNGEE. CDR3 region: CASSSDVSQQYF. CDR3 in DNA: TGTGCCAGCAGTTCGGACGTTAGTCAGCAGTACTTC.

In regard to this clone: Other DNA sequences from this sample encode an identical CDR3 as well. The CDR3, as DNA: TGTGCCAGCAGTTTAAGGGCGGGGGGCACAGATACGCAGTATTTT. Encoded protein: CASSLRAGGTDTQYF. The V gene is TRBV28, the J gene TRBJ2-3, with TRBD2 identical over 7 bases. The CDR3 totals 15 residues. The germline V gene encodes CDR1 MDHEN and CDR2 SYDVKM. The J segment lost 1 base and the V segment lost 2 bases, leaving 3 bases of the junction unmatched.

The rearrangement joins TRBV6-5 to TRBJ2-7, with D maybe TRBD2 (6 bases). CDR3 size: 14 residues. Between the trimmed V and J ends, which lost 6 bases and 5 bases, there was a span of 17 bases. Per germline, CDR1 MNHEY and CDR2 SVGAGI. This chain's CDR3 is CASSERALFNEQYF. For the CDR3, the DNA is TGTGCCAGCAGCGAGCGGGCATTATTCAACGAGCAGTACTTC.

The chain combines TRBV5-1 with TRBJ1-4, with D possibly matching TRBD1 (5 bases). V was clipped by 6 bases and J by 5 bases, with 20 bases between them. The CDR3 is 16 amino acids. Germline V gene data show CDR1 as SGHRS and CDR2 as YFSETQ. The CDR3 DNA reads as TGCGCCAGCAAACCGACCCGGGGCAGCGGAAATGAAAAACTGTTTTTT. Translation gives CASKPTRGSGNEKLFF.

The V gene is TRBV4-1, the J gene TRBJ2-1; D not certain. Germline-derived CDR1 and CDR2 are MGHRA and YSYEKL. The CDR3 runs 16 residues. Trimming removed 1 base from V and 1 base from J, with 11 bases in between. CDR3 in amino acids: CASSQGSGQSYNEQFF. The CDR3 DNA reads TGCGCCAGCAGCCAAGGCTCGGGCCAGTCCTACAATGAGCAGTTCTTC.

This clone was counted once. The chain employs TRBV13 and TRBJ1-4; D possibly corresponds to TRBD1 (5 bases). This CDR3 has 14 amino acids. Germline values: CDR1 PRHDT, CDR2 FYEKMQ (reference sequence). Trimming removed 5 bases at V and 6 bases at J, with 13 bases between. CDR3 in DNA: TGTGCCAGCAGCACGAGTGGGGCGTATGAAAAACTGTTTTTT. Translated, it gives CASSTSGAYEKLFF.

The V and J genes are TRBV10-3 and TRBJ2-7; D unclear. V shed 2 bases and J shed 11 bases, with 13 bases lying between them. The CDR3 has 12 residues. Germline assignment: CDR1 ENHRY and CDR2 SYGVKD. In nucleotides, the CDR3 is TGTGCCATCAGTGAGGGGCAGGCCCGGAAGTACTTC. Protein sequence: CAISEGQARKYF.

This chain links TRBV4-1 with TRBJ2-1; weak D call: TRBD1 (6 bases). Trimming shortened V by 0 bases and J by 12 bases, and 18 bases separated the two germline ends. This CDR3 contains 15 residues. Germline lookup yields CDR1 MGHRA and CDR2 YSYEKL. CDR3 coding DNA: TGCGCCAGCAGCCAAGAAGGGCAGGGGTGGCATGGGCAGTTCTTC. This gives the protein CASSQEGQGWHGQFF.

The chain joins TRBV28 to TRBJ2-3; 11 bases fit TRBD2. The germline V gene encodes CDR1 MDHEN and CDR2 SYDVKM. This CDR3 comprises 16 residues. V shed 5 bases, J shed 0 bases, and the junction held 4 bases outside the gene matches. CDR3 in amino acids: CASSPRLAGSTDTQYF. The CDR3 DNA sequence: TGTGCCAGCAGTCCGCGACTAGCGGGAAGCACAGATACGCAGTATTTT.

This rearrangement joins TRBV30 to TRBJ1-2; D uncertain. Per the germline V gene, CDR1 is GTSNPN and CDR2 is SVGIG (reference sequence). The length of the CDR3 is 15 residues. Deletions cut 0 bases from V and 3 bases from J, with 14 bases between. Here the CDR3 DNA reads TGTGCCTGGAGTGTCGGGCCCCGCATTTACTATGGCTACACCTTC. Its protein product is CAWSVGPRIYYGYTF.

The rearrangement links TRBV19 to TRBJ2-7; 7 nucleotides line up with TRBD1. V was clipped by 9 bases and J by 1 base; unmatched bases: 6. Germline V gives CDR1 LNHDA, CDR2 SQIVND (reference sequence). This CDR3 spans 13 amino acids. CDR3 in amino acids: CASMDRNSYEQYF. The CDR3 region has the DNA TGTGCCAGCATGGACAGGAATTCCTACGAGCAGTACTTC.

V and J are TRBV13 and TRBJ2-1; 9 bases are shared with TRBD2. After removal of 5 bases from V and 7 bases from J, the junction contained 12 bases not matched to a gene. Germline V CDR1 and CDR2: PRHDT, FYEKMQ (reference sequence). The CDR3 spans 16 residues. The CDR3 loop reads CASSPYSGSAENEQFF. CDR3 nucleotide sequence: TGTGCCAGCAGCCCGTATAGCGGGAGCGCTGAGAATGAGCAGTTCTTC.

As concerns this clone: Other DNA sequences in the same sample also yield this CDR3. The genes are TRBV6-5 and TRBJ2-3; maybe TRBD1 (6 bases). This CDR3 has 14 residues. Trimming took 2 bases from V and 1 from J, leaving 7 bases between them. The germline gives CDR1 MNHEY, CDR2 SVGAGI. The DNA of the CDR3 is TGTGCCAGCAGTTACGGGGGCGGCACAGATACGCAGTATTTT. This codes for CASSYGGGTDTQYF.